The 10 T cell receptor beta chains below were found in one sample sequenced in a study of T cell responses to AZD1222 COVID-19 vaccine. Measured with immunoSEQ multiplex PCR; TCRdb has only the in-frame clones, and not every one. The top ten clones hold approximately 6.3% of a sample with some 120,000 clones, 85% to 95% of them seen once. The input for sequencing was peripheral blood, taken on day 0 of AZD1222 vaccination. The receptors here all came from an adult in good health.

The chain recombines TRBV7-9 with TRBJ1-2, with no clear D. CDR1 and CDR2 from the germline V gene are SEHNR and FQNEAQ (reference sequence). The CDR3 consists of 12 residues. Trimming shortened V by 5 bases and J by 10 bases, and 14 bases separated the two germline ends. The CDR3 DNA reads TGTGCCAGCAGCCCGTATTCCGGGGACTACACCTTC. It is translated as CASSPYSGDYTF.

This chain joins TRBV5-1 and TRBJ1-2; no clear D gene. Per germline, CDR1 SGHRS and CDR2 YFSETQ. The CDR3 runs 15 residues. Trimming removed 0 bases from V and 8 bases from J, with 17 bases in between. The CDR3 loop reads CASSLASRPETGYTF. CDR3 coding DNA: TGCGCCAGCAGCTTGGCCAGTAGACCCGAGACGGGCTACACCTTC.

The J gene is TRBJ2-7, the V gene TRBV30, with 8 nucleotides matching TRBD2. The trim removed 7 bases at V and 1 base at J, leaving 6 bases unmatched. Germline V gene sequence: CDR1 GTSNPN, CDR2 SVGIG (reference sequence). CDR3 length: 13 residues. The chain's CDR3 is CAFLIAGSYEQYF. As DNA, the CDR3 is TGTGCCTTCTTGATAGCGGGATCCTACGAGCAGTACTTC.

The chain uses TRBV4-1 and TRBJ2-4, with 10 bases lining up with TRBD2. This CDR3 comprises 16 residues. The V gene's germline CDR1 is MGHRA and CDR2 YSYEKL. V shed 3 bases and J 3 bases; nucleotides not matched to a gene: 5. CDR3 sequence: CASSHLERGGKNIQYF. CDR3 nucleotide sequence: TGCGCCAGCAGCCATCTCGAGCGGGGGGGCAAAAACATTCAGTACTTC.

This clone showed up just a few times. The CDR3 region is CASSQEKRKWITEAFF. CDR3 nucleotides: TGCGCCAGCAGCCAAGAGAAGCGGAAGTGGATCACTGAAGCTTTCTTT. The chain employs TRBV4-1 and TRBJ1-1; D is uncertain. The germline CDR1 and CDR2 sequences are MGHRA and YSYEKL. This CDR3 is built from 16 residues. Trimming cost V 0 bases and J 4 bases, with 15 bases left between them.

The chain has TRBV5-1 and TRBJ1-2, with a tentative D call TRBD1 (5 bases). Between the trimmed V and J ends, which lost 3 bases and 4 bases, there was a span of 13 bases. Per the germline V gene, CDR1 is SGHRS and CDR2 is YFSETQ. This CDR3 comprises 14 residues. The CDR3 here is CASSSMTATYGYTF. CDR3 DNA sequence: TGCGCCAGCAGCTCGATGACAGCGACCTATGGCTACACCTTC.

This chain joins TRBV11-2 and TRBJ2-6; unclear D gene. The CDR3 is made up of 13 amino acids. V dropped 10 bases and J dropped 0 bases, with 7 bases sitting between them. Germline CDR1 and CDR2: SGHAT and FQNNGV. CDR3 sequence: CATTLSGANVLTF. The DNA for the CDR3 is TGTGCCACCACCCTCTCTGGGGCCAACGTCCTGACTTTC.

The chain combines TRBV28 with TRBJ1-1; 8 positions agree with TRBD1. The J segment lost 6 bases and the V segment lost 2 bases, leaving 8 bases of the junction unmatched. CDR1 MDHEN and CDR2 SYDVKM come from the germline V gene. The CDR3 has 15 amino acids. CDR3 bases: TGTGCCAGCAGTTTAGGACAGGGTGGGAATGCTGAAGCTTTCTTT. Its protein is CASSLGQGGNAEAFF. Variable domain in full (rest from reference TRBV28 and TRBJ1-1): DVKVTQSSRYLVKRTGEKVFLECVQDMDHENMFWYRQDPGLGLRLIYFSYDVKMKEKGDIPEGYSVSREKKERFSLILESASTNQTSMYLCASSLGQGGNAEAFFGQGTRLTVV.

This sequence joins TRBV11-2 and TRBJ2-3, with 10 positions matching TRBD1. Germline trimming cut 5 bases from V and 8 bases from J; bases unmatched to any gene: 7. The germline V gene has CDR1 SGHAT and CDR2 FQNNGV. The CDR3 has 14 residues. The CDR3 DNA follows: TGTGCCAGCAGCCCGGACAGGGGGTTGGGTACGCAGTATTTT. Its protein product is CASSPDRGLGTQYF. Using reference TRBV11-2 and TRBJ2-3 for the parts outside the CDR3, the full variable domain is EAGVAQSPRYKIIEKRQSVAFWCNPISGHATLYWYQQILGQGPKLLIQFQNNGVVDDSQLPKDRFSAERLKGVDSTLKIQPAKLEDSAVYLCASSPDRGLGTQYFGPGTRLTVL.

To note about this clone: At the DNA level, this CDR3 is encoded by other sequences in the same sample as well. This chain connects TRBV7-9 to TRBJ2-2, with TRBD2 as a possible D gene (6 bases). Germline V gene sequence: CDR1 SEHNR, CDR2 FQNEAQ (reference sequence). CDR3 length: 13 residues. Trimming took off 3 bases at V and 5 bases at J, with 7 bases between the two ends. DNA for the CDR3: TGTGCCAGCAGCTTGGGGGGAACCGGGGAGCTGTTTTTT. Translated: CASSLGGTGELFF.